This T cell receptor beta chain originates from a study of blood T cells in healthy people across ages. General study points: With donor CMV status unknown, expanded clonotype changes were possibly confounded.

With respect to this clonotype: Its antigen is as yet unknown.

With a J-beta primer mix and a sample-barcoded 5' primer, a second PCR ran roughly 7 to 11 cycles. A tag from a template-switch adaptor with 12 random nucleotides marked each cDNA molecule. TCRdb recomputed calls from the 5' RACE reads with MiXCR, one row per CDR3 protein. The sample comprises about 1 million distinct CDR3 sequences, 40% to 55% of which are singletons, and approximately 20% rests with the top ten. The CDR3 has 13 amino acids. V lost 3 bases, J lost 7 bases, and 8 bases stayed unmatched. Germline loops: CDR1 DFQATT, CDR2 SNEGSKA (reference sequence). The receptor's source is a woman aged 60-75 years in good health. The chain combines TRBV20-1 with TRBJ1-2, with TRBD1 matching over 7 bases. The sequenced sample consisted of blood. The CDR3 reads CSARPTGVGGYTF. The CDR3 coding sequence is TGCAGTGCTAGGCCCACAGGGGTGGGTGGCTACACCTTC.